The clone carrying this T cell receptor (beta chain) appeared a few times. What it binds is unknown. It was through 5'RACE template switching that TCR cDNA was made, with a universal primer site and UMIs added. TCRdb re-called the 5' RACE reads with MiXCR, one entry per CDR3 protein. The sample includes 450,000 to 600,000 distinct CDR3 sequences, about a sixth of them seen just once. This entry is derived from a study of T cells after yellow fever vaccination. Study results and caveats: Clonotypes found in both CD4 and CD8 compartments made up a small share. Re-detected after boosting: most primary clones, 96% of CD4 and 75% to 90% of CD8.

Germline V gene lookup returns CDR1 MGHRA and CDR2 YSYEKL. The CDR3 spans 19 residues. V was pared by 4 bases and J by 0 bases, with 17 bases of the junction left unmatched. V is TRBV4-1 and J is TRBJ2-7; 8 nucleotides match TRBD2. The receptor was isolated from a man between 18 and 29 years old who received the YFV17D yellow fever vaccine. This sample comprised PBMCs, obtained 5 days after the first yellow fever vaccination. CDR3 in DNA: TGCGCCAGCAGCCGTGGACTAGCTCTCCATATAGGGAGCTCCTACGAGCAGTACTTC. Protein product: CASSRGLALHIGSSYEQYF.